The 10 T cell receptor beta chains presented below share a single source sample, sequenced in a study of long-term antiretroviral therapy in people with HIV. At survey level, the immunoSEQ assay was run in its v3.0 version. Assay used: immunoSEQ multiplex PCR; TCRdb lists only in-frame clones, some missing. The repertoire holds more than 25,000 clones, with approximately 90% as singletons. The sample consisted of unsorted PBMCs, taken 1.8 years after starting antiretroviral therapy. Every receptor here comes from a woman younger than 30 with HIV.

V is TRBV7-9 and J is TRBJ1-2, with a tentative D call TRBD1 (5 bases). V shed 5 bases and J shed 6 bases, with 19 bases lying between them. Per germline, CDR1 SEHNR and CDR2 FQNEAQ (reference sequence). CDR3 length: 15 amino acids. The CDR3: CASSPSVSGGHGYTF. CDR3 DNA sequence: TGTGCCAGCAGCCCTTCGGTCTCGGGGGGTCATGGCTACACCTTC.

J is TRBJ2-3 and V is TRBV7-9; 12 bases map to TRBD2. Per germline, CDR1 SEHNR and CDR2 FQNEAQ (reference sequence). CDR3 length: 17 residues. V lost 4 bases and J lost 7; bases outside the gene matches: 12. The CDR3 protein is CASSSPTSGRDLNTQYF. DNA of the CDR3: TGTGCCAGCAGCTCACCGACTAGCGGGAGAGACCTAAATACGCAGTATTTT.

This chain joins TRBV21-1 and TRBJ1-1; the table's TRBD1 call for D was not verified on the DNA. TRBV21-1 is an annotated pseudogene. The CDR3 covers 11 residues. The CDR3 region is CASPKGTEAFF. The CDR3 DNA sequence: TGTGCCAGCCCAAAGGGGACTGAAGCTTTCTTT.

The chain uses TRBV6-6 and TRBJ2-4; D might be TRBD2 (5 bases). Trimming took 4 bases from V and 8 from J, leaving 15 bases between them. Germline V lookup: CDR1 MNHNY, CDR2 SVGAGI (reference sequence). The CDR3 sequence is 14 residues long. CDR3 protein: CASSWFGAADIQYF. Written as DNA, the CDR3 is TGTGCCAGCAGTTGGTTCGGAGCGGCGGACATTCAGTACTTC.

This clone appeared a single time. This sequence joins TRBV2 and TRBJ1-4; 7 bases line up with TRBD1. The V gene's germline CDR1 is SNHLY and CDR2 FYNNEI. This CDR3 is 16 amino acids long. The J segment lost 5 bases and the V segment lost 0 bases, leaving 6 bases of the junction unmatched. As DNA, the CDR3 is TGTGCCAGCAGTGAAGCGCTGGCCAGGGGGAATGAAAAACTGTTTTTT. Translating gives CASSEALARGNEKLFF. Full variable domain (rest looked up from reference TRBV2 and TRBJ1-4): EPEVTQTPSHQVTQMGQEVILRCVPISNHLYFYWYRQILGQKVEFLVSFYNNEISEKSEIFDDQFSVERPDGSNFTLKIRSTKLEDSAMYFCASSEALARGNEKLFFGSGTQLSVL.

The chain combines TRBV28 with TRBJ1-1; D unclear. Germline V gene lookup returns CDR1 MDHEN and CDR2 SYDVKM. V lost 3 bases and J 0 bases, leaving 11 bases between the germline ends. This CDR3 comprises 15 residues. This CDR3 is CASSFSSSLNTEAFF. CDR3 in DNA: TGTGCCAGCAGTTTTAGTAGCTCCTTGAACACTGAAGCTTTCTTT.

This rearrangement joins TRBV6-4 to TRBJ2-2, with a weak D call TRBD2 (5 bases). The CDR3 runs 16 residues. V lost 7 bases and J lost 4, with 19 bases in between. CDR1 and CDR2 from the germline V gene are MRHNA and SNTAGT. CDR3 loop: CASTPKAGGPTGELFF. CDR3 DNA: TGTGCCAGCACCCCTAAGGCGGGCGGGCCCACCGGGGAGCTGTTTTTT.

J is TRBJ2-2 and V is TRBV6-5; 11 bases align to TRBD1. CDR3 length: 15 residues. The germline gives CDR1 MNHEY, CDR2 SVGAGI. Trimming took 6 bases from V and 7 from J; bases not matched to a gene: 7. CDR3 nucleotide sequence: TGTGCCAGCAGGCGGACAGGGGGCTTCAGCGGGGAGCTGTTTTTT. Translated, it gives CASRRTGGFSGELFF.

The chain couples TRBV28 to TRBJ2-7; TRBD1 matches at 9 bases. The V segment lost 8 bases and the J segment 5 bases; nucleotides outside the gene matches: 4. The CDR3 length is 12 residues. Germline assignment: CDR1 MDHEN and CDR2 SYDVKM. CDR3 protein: CASVNRGHEQYF. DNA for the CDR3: TGTGCCAGCGTTAACAGGGGGCACGAGCAGTACTTC.

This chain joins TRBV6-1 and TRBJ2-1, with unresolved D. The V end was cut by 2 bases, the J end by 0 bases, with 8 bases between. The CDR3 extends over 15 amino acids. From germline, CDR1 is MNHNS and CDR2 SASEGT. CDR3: CASSERKGSYNEQFF. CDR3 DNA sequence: TGTGCCAGCAGTGAAAGGAAGGGCTCCTACAATGAGCAGTTCTTC.